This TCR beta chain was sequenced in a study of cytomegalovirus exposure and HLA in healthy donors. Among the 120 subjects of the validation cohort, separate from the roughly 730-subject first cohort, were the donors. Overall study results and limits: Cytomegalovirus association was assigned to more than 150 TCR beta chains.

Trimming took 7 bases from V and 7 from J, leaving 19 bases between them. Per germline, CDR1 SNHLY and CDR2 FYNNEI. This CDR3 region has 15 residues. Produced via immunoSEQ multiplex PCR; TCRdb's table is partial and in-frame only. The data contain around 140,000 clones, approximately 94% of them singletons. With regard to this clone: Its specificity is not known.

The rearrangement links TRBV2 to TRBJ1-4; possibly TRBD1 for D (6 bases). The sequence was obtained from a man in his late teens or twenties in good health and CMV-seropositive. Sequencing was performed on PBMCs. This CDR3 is CASNVRRTALEKLFF. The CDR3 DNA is TGTGCCAGCAATGTCCGGAGGACAGCACTTGAAAAACTGTTTTTT.